A selection of T cell receptor beta chains follows, all from one sample in a study of blood T cell repertoires in COVID-19. The repertoire was sequenced with immunoSEQ multiplex PCR; TCRdb's copy has only in-frame clones and lacks some. This sample has 110,000 or so clones, with 85% found just once. Sequenced: peripheral blood. Receptors were obtained from a human donor in a cohort sampled during active COVID-19. CDR3s leave out the opening cysteine and the closing phenylalanine or tryptophan. Size is stated for part of the rows, as once, few or many counts, or as a class when the clone is expanded.

V | size | CDR3
TRBV28 | . | ASSRTGALYEQY
TRBV12-5 | . | ASAAFWRHEQY
TRBV6-5 | . | ASSPGTGAGNTIY
TRBV10-1 | . | ASSGPGQGAYEQY
TRBV6-2/TRBV6-3 | . | ASSYADRGGSRNQPQH
TRBV25-1 | . | ASSRRGIIEAF
TRBV6-5 | . | ASSLGPGLKNTQY
TRBV9 | . | ASSVGRGSYNEQF
TRBV6-1 | . | ASSEYGQGSNTEAF
TRBV7-2 | . | ASRPTGYNEQF
TRBV3-1/TRBV3-2 | . | ASRDRPNTGELF
TRBV5-4 | few | ASRSGQGAYEQY
TRBV7-2 | . | ASSLTGRDTDTQY
TRBV4-3 | . | ASSQVLAGVNTEAF
TRBV9 | . | ASSQGAGGTDTQY
TRBV6-6 | . | ASSYSGVGEQF
TRBV6-2/TRBV6-3 | . | ASSTSGGNAGELF
TRBV7-3 | . | ASSLLPGMVATEAF
TRBV7-9 | . | ASSLLADQPQH
TRBV4-1 | . | ASSQVAGYTEAF
TRBV4-3 | . | ASSIRLGGGTPSYNEQF
TRBV7-2 | once | ASSFGAGASTDTQY
TRBV9 | . | ASSNRQGTFYGYT
TRBV27 | . | ASSLGQNTEAF
TRBV2 | . | ASSPERNSNQPQH
TRBV6-6 | . | ASSATGFNEKLF
TRBV24-1 | . | ATSGSASSVVETQY
TRBV21-1 | . | ASSKIRRGVKGNQPQH
TRBV7-9 | few | ASSLALGDYYGYT
TRBV9 | . | ASSAGTGMGDTEAF
TRBV28 | . | ASSLHRDNYGYT
TRBV5-6 | . | ASSLVGSGGASEQF
TRBV27 | . | ASSFSPTSGGKLAKNIQY
TRBV5-4 | few | ASSPGLAGYNEQF
TRBV6-2/TRBV6-3 | once | ASSSSQGPNQPQH
TRBV5-1 | . | ASSIGQGDTEAF
TRBV6-5 | . | ASSYPRSPLH
TRBV4-2 | few | ASSQDWGLVSTDTQY
TRBV9 | . | ASSASGGGGDTQY
TRBV11-2 | . | ASSFNSRTDTQY
TRBV5-1 | . | ASSLLPRVNTGELF
TRBV4-2 | . | ASSQAGGGRQPQH
TRBV5-1 | . | ASSWRTGDYQETQY
TRBV2 | . | ATSSNGDNTEAF
TRBV10-3 | once | ATRDRVNQPQH
TRBV7-8 | . | ASTVQGLGETQY
TRBV19 | . | ASSPETGFGNTIY
TRBV10-3 | few | AISGDMGYT
TRBV6-5 | . | ASTSWGGGHNEQF